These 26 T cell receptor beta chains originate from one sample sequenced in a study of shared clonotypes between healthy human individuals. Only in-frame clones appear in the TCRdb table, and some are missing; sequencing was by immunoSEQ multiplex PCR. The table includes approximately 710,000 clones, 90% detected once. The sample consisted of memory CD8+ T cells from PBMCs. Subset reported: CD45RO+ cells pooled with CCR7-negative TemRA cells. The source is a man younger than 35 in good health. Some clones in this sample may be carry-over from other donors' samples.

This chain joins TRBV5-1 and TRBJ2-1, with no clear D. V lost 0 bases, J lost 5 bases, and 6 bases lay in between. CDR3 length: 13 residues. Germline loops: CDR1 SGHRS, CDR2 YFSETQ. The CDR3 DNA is TGCGCCAGCAGCTTGGACCCGGACAATGAGCAGTTCTTC. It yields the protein CASSLDPDNEQFF.

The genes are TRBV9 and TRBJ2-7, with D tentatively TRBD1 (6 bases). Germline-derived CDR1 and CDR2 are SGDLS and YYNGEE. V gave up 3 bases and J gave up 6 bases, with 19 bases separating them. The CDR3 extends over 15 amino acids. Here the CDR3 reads CASSGGQGNDPEQYF. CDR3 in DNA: TGTGCCAGCAGCGGGGGGCAGGGGAATGACCCCGAGCAGTACTTC.

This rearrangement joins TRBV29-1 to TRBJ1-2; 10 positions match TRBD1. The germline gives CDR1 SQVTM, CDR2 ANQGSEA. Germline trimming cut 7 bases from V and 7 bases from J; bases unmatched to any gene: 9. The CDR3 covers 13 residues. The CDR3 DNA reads TGCAGCGGTTCCGGGACAGGGGATATTGGCTACACCTTC. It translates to CSGSGTGDIGYTF.

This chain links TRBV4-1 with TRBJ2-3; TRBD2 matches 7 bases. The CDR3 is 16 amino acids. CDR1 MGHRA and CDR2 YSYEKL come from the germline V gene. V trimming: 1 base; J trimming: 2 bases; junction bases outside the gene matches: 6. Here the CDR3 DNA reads TGCGCCAGCAGCCAAGTAGCTAGCGGTGCCACAGATACGCAGTATTTT. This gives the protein CASSQVASGATDTQYF.

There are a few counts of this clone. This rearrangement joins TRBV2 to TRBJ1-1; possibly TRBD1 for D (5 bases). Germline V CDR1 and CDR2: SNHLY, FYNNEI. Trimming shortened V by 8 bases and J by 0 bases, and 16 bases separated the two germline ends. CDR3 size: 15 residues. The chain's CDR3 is CASDSGRLMNTEAFF. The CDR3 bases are TGTGCCAGCGATTCGGGGCGGCTGATGAACACTGAAGCTTTCTTT.

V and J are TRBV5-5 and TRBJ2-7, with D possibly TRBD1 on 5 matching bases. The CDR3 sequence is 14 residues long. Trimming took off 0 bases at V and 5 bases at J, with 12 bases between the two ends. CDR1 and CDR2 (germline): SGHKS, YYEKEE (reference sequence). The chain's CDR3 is CASSLVPGNHEQYF. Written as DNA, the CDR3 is TGTGCCAGCAGCTTGGTGCCAGGGAACCACGAGCAGTACTTC. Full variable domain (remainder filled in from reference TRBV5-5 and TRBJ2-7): DAGVTQSPTHLIKTRGQQVTLRCSPISGHKSVSWYQQVLGQGPQFIFQYYEKEERGRGNFPDRFSARQFPNYSSELNVNALLLGDSALYLCASSLVPGNHEQYFGPGTRLTVT.

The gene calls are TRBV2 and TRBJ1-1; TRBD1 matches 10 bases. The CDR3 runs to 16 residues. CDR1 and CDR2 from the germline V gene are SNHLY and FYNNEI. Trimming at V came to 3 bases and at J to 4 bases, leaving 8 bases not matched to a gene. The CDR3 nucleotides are TGTGCCAGCAGTGATCGTCGACAGGGGGCGTTCACTGAAGCTTTCTTT. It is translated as CASSDRRQGAFTEAFF.

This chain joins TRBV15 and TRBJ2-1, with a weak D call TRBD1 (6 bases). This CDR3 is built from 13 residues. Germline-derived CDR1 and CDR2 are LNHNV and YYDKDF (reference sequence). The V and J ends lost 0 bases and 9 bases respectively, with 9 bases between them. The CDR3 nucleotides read TGTGCCACCAGCAGAGACAGGGGAATTGAGCAGTTCTTC. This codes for CATSRDRGIEQFF.

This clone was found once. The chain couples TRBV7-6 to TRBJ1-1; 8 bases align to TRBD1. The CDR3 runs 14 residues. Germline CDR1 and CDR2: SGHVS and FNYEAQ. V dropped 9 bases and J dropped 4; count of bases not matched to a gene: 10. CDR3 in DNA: TGTGCCAGTGTCCAGGGGGCAGGTTTCACTGAAGCTTTCTTT. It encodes CASVQGAGFTEAFF.

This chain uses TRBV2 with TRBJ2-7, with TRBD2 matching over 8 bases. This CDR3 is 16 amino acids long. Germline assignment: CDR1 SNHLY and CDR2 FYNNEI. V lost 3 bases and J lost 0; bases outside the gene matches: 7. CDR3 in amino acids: CASSDVGREASYEQYF. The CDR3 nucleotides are TGTGCCAGCAGTGATGTCGGGCGGGAGGCCTCCTACGAGCAGTACTTC.

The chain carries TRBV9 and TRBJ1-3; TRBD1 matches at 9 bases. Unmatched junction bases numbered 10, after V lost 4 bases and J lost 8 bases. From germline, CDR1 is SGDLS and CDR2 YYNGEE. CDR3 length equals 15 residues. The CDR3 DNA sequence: TGTGCCAGCAGCCCGCAGACAGGGGGGAGAGACACCATATATTTT. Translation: CASSPQTGGRDTIYF.

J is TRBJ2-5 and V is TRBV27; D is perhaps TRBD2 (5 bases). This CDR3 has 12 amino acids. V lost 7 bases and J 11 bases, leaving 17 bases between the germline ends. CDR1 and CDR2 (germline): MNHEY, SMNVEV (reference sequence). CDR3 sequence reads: CASTSLAREQYF. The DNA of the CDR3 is TGTGCCAGCACTAGTCTTGCAAGGGAGCAGTACTTC.

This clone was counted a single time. DNA of the CDR3: TGTGCCAGCAGCTTAGATCGGGGAGGGCCGAATTTAAGGGAGACCCAGTACTTC. Translating it yields CASSLDRGGPNLRETQYF. The rearrangement uses TRBV11-2 and TRBJ2-5, with TRBD2 identical over 7 bases. V shed 0 bases and J 5 bases; nucleotides not matched to a gene: 15. The CDR3 consists of 18 residues. The V gene's germline CDR1 is SGHAT and CDR2 FQNNGV.

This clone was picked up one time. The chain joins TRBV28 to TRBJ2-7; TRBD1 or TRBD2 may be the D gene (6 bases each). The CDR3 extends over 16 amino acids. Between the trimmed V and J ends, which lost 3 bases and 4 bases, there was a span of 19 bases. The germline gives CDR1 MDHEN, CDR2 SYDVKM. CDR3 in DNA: TGTGCCAGCAGTTTCCGGTTGGAGGGGGTGAGGTACGAGCAGTACTTC. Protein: CASSFRLEGVRYEQYF.

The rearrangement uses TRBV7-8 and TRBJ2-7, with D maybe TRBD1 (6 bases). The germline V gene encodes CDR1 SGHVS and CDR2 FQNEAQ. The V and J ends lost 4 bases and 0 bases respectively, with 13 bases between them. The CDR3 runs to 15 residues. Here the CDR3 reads CASSSRQASSYEQYF. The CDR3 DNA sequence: TGTGCCAGCAGCTCCAGACAGGCAAGCTCCTACGAGCAGTACTTC. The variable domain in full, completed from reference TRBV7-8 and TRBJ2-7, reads GAGVSQSPRYKVAKRGQDVALRCDPISGHVSLFWYQQALGQGPEFLTYFQNEAQLDKSGLPSDRFFAERPEGSVSTLKIQRTQQEDSAVYLCASSSRQASSYEQYFGPGTRLTVT.

CDR3 protein: CASSLQGNTGELFF. The CDR3 nucleotides are TGTGCCAGCAGTTTACAGGGGAACACCGGGGAGCTGTTTTTT. V and J are TRBV28 and TRBJ2-2; D perhaps matches TRBD1 (5 bases). The V gene lost 2 bases and the J gene lost 1 base, with 5 bases spanning the gap. CDR3 size: 14 residues. Looked up from germline, CDR1 is MDHEN and CDR2 is SYDVKM. Based on the CDR3 plus reference TRBV28 and TRBJ2-2, the full variable domain is DVKVTQSSRYLVKRTGEKVFLECVQDMDHENMFWYRQDPGLGLRLIYFSYDVKMKEKGDIPEGYSVSREKKERFSLILESASTNQTSMYLCASSLQGNTGELFFGEGSRLTVL.

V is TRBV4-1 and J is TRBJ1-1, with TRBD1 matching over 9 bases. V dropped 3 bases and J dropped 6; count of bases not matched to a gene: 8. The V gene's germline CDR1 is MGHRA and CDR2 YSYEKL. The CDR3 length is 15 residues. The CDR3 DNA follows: TGCGCCAGCAGCCAGCCGAATTGGGACAGGGCTGAAGCTTTCTTT. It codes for CASSQPNWDRAEAFF.

CDR3 bases: TGTGCCAGCAGTTTTGGTAGCGGGAGGGCCCTCACCGGGGAGCTGTTTTTT. This sequence encodes CASSFGSGRALTGELFF. V is TRBV27 and J is TRBJ2-2; TRBD2 matches at 11 bases. J was trimmed by 4 bases and V by 3 bases; bases with no gene match: 7. The CDR3 is made up of 17 amino acids. Germline V gives CDR1 MNHEY, CDR2 SMNVEV (reference sequence).

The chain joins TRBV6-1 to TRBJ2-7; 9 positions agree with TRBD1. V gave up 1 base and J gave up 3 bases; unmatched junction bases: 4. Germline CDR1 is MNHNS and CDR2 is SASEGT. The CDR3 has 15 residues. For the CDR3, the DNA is TGTGCCAGCAGTGAAGAGGGACAGGGAAACTACGAGCAGTACTTC. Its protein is CASSEEGQGNYEQYF.

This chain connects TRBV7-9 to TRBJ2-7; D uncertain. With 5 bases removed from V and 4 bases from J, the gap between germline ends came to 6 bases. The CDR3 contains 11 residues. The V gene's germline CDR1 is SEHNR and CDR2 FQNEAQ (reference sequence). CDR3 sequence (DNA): TGTGCCAGCAGCCTGAAGTACGAGCAGTACTTC. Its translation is CASSLKYEQYF. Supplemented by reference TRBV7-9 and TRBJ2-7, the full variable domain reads DTGVSQNPRHKITKRGQNVTFRCDPISEHNRLYWYRQTLGQGPEFLTYFQNEAQLEKSRLLSDRFSAERPKGSFSTLEIQRTEQGDSAMYLCASSLKYEQYFGPGTRLTVT.

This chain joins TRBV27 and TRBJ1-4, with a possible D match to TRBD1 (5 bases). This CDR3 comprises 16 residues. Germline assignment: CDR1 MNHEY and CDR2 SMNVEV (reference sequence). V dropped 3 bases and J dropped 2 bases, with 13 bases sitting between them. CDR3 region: CASSLIWRGTNEKLFF. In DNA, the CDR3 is TGTGCCAGCAGTTTGATCTGGAGGGGTACTAATGAAAAACTGTTTTTT.

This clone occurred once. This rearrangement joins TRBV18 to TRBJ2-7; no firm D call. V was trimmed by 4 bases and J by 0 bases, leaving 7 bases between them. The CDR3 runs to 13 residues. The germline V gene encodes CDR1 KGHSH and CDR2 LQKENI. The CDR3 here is CASSHPSSYEQYF. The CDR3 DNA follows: TGTGCCAGCTCACACCCGAGCTCCTACGAGCAGTACTTC.

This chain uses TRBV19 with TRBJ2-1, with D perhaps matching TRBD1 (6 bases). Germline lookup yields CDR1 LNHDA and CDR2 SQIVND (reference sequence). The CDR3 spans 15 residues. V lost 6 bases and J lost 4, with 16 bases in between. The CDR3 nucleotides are TGTGCCAGTAGCCCTAGCATGGGGGCTTACAATGAGCAGTTCTTC. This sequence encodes CASSPSMGAYNEQFF.

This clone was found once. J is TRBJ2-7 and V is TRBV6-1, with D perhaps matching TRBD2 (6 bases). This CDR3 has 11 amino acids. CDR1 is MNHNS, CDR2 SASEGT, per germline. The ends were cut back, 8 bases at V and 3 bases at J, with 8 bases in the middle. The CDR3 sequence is CASGGNYEQYF. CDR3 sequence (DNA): TGTGCCAGCGGCGGGAACTACGAGCAGTACTTC.

The chain's CDR3 is CASSLAVPSGSDGEQFF. The CDR3, as DNA: TGTGCCAGCAGCTTAGCCGTCCCTTCTGGGAGTGACGGTGAGCAGTTCTTC. The chain has TRBV7-9 and TRBJ2-1; D may be TRBD2 (5 bases). The CDR3 has 17 residues. V was cut by 0 bases and J by 9 bases, with 21 bases left in between. Germline values: CDR1 SEHNR, CDR2 FQNEAQ (reference sequence). The variable domain in full, with the rest retrieved from reference TRBV7-9 and TRBJ2-1, is DTGVSQNPRHKITKRGQNVTFRCDPISEHNRLYWYRQTLGQGPEFLTYFQNEAQLEKSRLLSDRFSAERPKGSFSTLEIQRTEQGDSAMYLCASSLAVPSGSDGEQFFGPGTRLTVL.

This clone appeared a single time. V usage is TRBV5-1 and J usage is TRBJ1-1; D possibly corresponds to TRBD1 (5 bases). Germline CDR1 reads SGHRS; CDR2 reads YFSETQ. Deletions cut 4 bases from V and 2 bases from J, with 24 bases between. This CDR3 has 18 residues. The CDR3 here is CASSPLGGTSNINTEAFF. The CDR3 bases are TGCGCCAGCAGCCCGTTGGGCGGGACGTCCAACATTAACACTGAAGCTTTCTTT. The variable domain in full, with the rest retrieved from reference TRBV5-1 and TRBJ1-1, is KAGVTQTPRYLIKTRGQQVTLSCSPISGHRSVSWYQQTPGQGLQFLFEYFSETQRNKGNFPGRFSGRQFSNSRSEMNVSTLELGDSALYLCASSPLGGTSNINTEAFFGQGTRLTVV.